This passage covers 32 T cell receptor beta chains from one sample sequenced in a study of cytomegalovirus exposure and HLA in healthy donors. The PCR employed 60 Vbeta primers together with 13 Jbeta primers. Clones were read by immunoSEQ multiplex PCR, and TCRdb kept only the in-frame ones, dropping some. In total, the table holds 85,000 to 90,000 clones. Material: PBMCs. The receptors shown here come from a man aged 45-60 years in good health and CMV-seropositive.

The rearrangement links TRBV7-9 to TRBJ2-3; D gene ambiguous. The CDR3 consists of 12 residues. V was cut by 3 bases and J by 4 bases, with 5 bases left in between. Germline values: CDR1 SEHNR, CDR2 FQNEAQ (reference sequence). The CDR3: CASSFRPDTQYF. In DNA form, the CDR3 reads TGTGCCAGCAGCTTCAGGCCAGATACGCAGTATTTT.

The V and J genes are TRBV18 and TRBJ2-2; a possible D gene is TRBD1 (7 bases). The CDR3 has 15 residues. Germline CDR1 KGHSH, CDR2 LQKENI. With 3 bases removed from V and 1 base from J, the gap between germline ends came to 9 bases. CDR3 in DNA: TGTGCCAGCTCACCGCAGGGGGGGAACACCGGGGAGCTGTTTTTT. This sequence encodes CASSPQGGNTGELFF.

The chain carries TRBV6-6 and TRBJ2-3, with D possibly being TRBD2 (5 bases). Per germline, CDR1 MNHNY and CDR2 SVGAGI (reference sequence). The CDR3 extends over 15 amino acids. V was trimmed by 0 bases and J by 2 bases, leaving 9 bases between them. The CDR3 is CASSYSALATDTQYF. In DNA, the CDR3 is TGTGCCAGCAGTTACTCGGCCCTAGCCACAGATACGCAGTATTTT.

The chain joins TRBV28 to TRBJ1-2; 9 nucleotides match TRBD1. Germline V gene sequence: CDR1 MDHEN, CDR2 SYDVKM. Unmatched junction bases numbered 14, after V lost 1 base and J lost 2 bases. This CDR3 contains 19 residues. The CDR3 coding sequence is TGTGCCAGCAGTTTATTCCTTACGCACCCCGGGACAGGGAACTATGGCTACACCTTC. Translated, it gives CASSLFLTHPGTGNYGYTF.

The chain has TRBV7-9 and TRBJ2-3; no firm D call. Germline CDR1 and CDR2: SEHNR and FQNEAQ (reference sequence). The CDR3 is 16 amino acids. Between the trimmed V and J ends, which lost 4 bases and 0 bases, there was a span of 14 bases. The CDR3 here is CASSWLVRTSTDTQYF. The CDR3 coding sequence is TGTGCCAGCAGCTGGCTAGTGCGTACTAGCACAGATACGCAGTATTTT.

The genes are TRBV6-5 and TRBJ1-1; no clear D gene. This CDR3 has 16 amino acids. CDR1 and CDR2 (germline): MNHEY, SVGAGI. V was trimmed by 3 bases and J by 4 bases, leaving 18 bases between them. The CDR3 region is CASSYWEPITGTEAFF. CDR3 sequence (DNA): TGTGCCAGCAGTTATTGGGAGCCGATTACGGGCACTGAAGCTTTCTTT.

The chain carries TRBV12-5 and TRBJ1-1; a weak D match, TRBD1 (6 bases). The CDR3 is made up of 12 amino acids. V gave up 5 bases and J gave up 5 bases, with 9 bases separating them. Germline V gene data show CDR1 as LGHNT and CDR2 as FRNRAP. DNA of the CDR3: TGTGCTAGTGGTACCGGACAGACTGAAGCTTTCTTT. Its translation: CASGTGQTEAFF.

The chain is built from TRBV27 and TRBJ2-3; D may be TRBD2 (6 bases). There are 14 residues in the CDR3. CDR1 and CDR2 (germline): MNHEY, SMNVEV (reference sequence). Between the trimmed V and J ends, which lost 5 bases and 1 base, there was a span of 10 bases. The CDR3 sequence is CASSRPSGTDTQYF. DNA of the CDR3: TGTGCCAGCAGTAGGCCTAGCGGCACAGATACGCAGTATTTT.

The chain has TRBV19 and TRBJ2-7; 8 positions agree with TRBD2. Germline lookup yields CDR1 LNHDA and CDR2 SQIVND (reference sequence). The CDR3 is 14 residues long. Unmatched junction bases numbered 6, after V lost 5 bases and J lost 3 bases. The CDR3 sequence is CASSLAGGNYEQYF. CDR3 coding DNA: TGTGCCAGTAGTCTGGCGGGAGGAAACTACGAGCAGTACTTC.

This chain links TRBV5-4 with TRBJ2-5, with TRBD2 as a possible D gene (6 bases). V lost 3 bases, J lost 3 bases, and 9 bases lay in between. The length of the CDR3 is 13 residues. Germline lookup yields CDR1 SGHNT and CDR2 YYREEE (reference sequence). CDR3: CASSSWEEETQYF. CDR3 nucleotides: TGTGCCAGCAGCTCGTGGGAGGAAGAGACCCAGTACTTC.

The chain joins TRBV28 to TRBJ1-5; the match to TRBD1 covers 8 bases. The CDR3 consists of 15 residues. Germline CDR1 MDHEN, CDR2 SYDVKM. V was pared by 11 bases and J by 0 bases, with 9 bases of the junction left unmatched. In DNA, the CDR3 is TGTGCCGCAGGGGGCACGGTGAGTAGCAATCAGCCCCAGCATTTT. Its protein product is CAAGGTVSSNQPQHF.

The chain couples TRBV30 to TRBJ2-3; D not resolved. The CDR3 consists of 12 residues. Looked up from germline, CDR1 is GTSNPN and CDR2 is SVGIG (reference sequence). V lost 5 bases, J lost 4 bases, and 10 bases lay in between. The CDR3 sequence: CAWSGSSDTQYF. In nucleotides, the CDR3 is TGTGCCTGGTCCGGTTCCTCAGATACGCAGTATTTT.

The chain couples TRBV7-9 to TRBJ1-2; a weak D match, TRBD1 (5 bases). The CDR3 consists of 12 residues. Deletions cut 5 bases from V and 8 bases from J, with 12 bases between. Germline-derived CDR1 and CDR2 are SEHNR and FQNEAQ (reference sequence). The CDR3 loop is CASSQGASGYTF. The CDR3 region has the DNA TGTGCCAGCAGCCAAGGGGCCTCCGGCTACACCTTC. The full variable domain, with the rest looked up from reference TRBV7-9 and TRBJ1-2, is DTGVSQNPRHKITKRGQNVTFRCDPISEHNRLYWYRQTLGQGPEFLTYFQNEAQLEKSRLLSDRFSAERPKGSFSTLEIQRTEQGDSAMYLCASSQGASGYTFGSGTRLTVV.

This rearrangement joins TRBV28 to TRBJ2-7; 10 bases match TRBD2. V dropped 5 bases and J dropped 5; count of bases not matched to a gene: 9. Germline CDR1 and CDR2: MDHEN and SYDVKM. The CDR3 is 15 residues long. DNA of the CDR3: TGTGCCAGCAGTCAGGAGCTAGCGGGAGAGAACGAGCAGTACTTC. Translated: CASSQELAGENEQYF.

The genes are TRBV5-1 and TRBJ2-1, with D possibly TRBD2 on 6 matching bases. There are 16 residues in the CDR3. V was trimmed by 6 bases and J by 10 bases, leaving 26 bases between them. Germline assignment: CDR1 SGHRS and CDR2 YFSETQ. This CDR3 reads CASTTARAGGASEQFF. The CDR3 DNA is TGCGCCAGCACTACAGCCCGAGCGGGTGGGGCGAGCGAGCAGTTCTTC.

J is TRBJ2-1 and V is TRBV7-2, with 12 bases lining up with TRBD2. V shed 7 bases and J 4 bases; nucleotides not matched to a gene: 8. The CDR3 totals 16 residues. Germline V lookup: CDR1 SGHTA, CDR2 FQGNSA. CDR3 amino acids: CASTRASGRVYNEQFF. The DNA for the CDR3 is TGTGCCAGCACTCGGGCTAGCGGGAGGGTTTACAATGAGCAGTTCTTC.

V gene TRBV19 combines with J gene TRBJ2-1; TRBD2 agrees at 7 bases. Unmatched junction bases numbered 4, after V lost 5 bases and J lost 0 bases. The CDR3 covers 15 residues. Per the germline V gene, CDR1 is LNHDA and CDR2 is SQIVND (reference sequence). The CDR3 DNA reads TGTGCCAGTAGTGTCGGCGGGAGCTCCTACAATGAGCAGTTCTTC. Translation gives CASSVGGSSYNEQFF.

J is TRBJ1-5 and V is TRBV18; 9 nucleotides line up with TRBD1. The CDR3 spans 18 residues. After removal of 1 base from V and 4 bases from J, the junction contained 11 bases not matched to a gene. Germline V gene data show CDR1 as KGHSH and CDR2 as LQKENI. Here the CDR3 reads CASSPRMVGTGSNQPQHF. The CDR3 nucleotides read TGTGCCAGCTCACCACGTATGGTTGGGACAGGGTCGAATCAGCCCCAGCATTTT.

The CDR3 loop is CASSLDGTVWGAFF. CDR3 in DNA: TGTGCCAGCAGCTTGGATGGGACAGTGTGGGGAGCTTTCTTT. V gene TRBV5-5 combines with J gene TRBJ1-1; TRBD1 agrees at 7 bases. J lost 10 bases, V lost 0 bases, and 9 bases had no gene match. Germline loops: CDR1 SGHKS, CDR2 YYEKEE (reference sequence). This CDR3 comprises 14 residues.

CDR3 protein: CAWLVPGGNEKLFF. The CDR3, as DNA: TGTGCCTGGCTGGTCCCAGGAGGGAATGAAAAACTGTTTTTT. The V call is TRBV30, the J call TRBJ1-4; unclear D gene. Germline V gives CDR1 GTSNPN, CDR2 SVGIG (reference sequence). This CDR3 has 14 amino acids. V dropped 5 bases and J dropped 5 bases, with 15 bases sitting between them.

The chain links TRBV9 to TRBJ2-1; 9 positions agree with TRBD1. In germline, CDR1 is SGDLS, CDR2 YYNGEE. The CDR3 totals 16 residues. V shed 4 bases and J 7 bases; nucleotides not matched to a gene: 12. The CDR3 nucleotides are TGTGCCAGCAGCCTACTGCGGACCGGGACAGGGAATGAGCAGTTCTTC. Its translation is CASSLLRTGTGNEQFF.

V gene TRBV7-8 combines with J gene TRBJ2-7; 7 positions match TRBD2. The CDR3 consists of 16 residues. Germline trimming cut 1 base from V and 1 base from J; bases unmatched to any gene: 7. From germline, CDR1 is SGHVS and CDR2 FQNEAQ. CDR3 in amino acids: CASSLGSSGRSYEQYV. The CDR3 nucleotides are TGTGCCAGCAGCTTAGGGAGTAGCGGGCGTTCCTACGAGCAGTACGTC.

Here the CDR3 DNA reads TGTGCCAGCAGCTCGGACAGAACTTGGACTGAAGCTTTCTTT. This encodes CASSSDRTWTEAFF. V is TRBV7-2 and J is TRBJ1-1; possibly TRBD1 for D (6 bases). The CDR3 is 14 amino acids. From germline, CDR1 is SGHTA and CDR2 FQGNSA. Between the trimmed V and J ends, which lost 4 bases and 5 bases, there was a span of 14 bases.

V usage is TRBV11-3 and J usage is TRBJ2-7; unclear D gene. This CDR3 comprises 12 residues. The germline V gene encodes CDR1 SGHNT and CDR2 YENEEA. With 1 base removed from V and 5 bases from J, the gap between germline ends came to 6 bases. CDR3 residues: CASSLVRNEQYV. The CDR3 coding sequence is TGTGCCAGCAGCTTAGTCAGGAACGAGCAGTACGTC.

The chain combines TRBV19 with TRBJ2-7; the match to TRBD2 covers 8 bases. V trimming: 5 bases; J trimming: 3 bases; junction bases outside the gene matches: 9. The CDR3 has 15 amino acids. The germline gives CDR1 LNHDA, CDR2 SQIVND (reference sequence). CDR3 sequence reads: CASSVGLAAYYEQYF. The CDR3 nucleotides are TGTGCCAGTAGTGTAGGACTAGCTGCTTACTACGAGCAGTACTTC.

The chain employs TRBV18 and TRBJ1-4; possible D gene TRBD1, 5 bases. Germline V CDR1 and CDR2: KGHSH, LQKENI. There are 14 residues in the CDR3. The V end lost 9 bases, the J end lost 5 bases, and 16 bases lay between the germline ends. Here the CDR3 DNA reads TGTGCCAGTACACGTCTAGGGGTGAATGAAAAACTGTTTTTT. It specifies CASTRLGVNEKLFF.

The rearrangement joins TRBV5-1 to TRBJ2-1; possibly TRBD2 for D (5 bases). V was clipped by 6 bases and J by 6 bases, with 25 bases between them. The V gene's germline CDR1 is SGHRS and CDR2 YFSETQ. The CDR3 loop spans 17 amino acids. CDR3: CASTQRGSGIIGNEQFF. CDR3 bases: TGCGCCAGCACCCAACGAGGGTCGGGCATAATAGGCAATGAGCAGTTCTTC.

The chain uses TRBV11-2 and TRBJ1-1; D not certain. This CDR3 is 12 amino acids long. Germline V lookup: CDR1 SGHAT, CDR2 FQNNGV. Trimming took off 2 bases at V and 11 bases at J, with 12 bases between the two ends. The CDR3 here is CASSLWRDFAFF. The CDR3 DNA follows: TGTGCCAGCAGCTTATGGAGGGATTTTGCTTTCTTT.

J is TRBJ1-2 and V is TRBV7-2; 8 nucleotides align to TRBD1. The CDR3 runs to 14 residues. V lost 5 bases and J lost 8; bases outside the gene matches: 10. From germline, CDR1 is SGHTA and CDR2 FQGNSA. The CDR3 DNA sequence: TGTGCCAGCAGCCCCCTGGGACAGGAGTACGGCTACACCTTC. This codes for CASSPLGQEYGYTF.

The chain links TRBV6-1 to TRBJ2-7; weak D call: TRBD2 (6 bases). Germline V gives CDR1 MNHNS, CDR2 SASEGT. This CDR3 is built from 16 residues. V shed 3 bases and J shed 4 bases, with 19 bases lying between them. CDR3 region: CASSERVSSGLYEQYV. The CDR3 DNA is TGTGCCAGCAGTGAGAGGGTTAGTAGCGGACTTTACGAGCAGTACGTC.

CDR3 loop: CAWVGGSGNTIYF. CDR3 nucleotide sequence: TGTGCCTGGGTAGGGGGTTCTGGAAACACCATATATTTT. V is TRBV30 and J is TRBJ1-3; D may be TRBD1 (6 bases). Germline V gene lookup returns CDR1 GTSNPN and CDR2 SVGIG (reference sequence). V was cut by 5 bases and J by 1 base, with 9 bases left in between. The CDR3 is made up of 13 amino acids.

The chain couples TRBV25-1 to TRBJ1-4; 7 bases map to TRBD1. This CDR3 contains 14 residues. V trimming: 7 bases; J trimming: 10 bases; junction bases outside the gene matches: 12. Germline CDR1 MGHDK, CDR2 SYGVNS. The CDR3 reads CASTPSGTEGKLFF. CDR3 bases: TGTGCCAGCACCCCATCCGGGACAGAGGGAAAACTGTTTTTT.